A single sample is the source of the 6 T cell receptor beta chains below, sequenced in a study of blood T cell repertoires in COVID-19. Using immunoSEQ multiplex PCR, the repertoire was profiled, and TCRdb retains in-frame clones only, with some absent. The data show about 84,000 clones, around four fifths seen once. Sequenced material: peripheral blood. The source of these receptors is a man older than 75 with active or convalescent COVID-19.

The chain combines TRBV7-3 with TRBJ2-5; TRBD2 is a possible D gene (5 bases). The V end lost 1 base, the J end lost 4 bases, and 16 bases lay between the germline ends. CDR3 length equals 16 residues. Germline V gene sequence: CDR1 SGHTA, CDR2 FQGTGA. DNA of the CDR3: TGTGCCAGCAGCTTAAATGGTGGACTGGACGCAGAGACCCAGTACTTC. This encodes CASSLNGGLDAETQYF.

The chain employs TRBV19 and TRBJ2-3; 8 positions match TRBD1. The CDR3 sequence is 14 residues long. The J segment lost 7 bases and the V segment lost 4 bases, leaving 7 bases of the junction unmatched. Germline CDR1 and CDR2: LNHDA and SQIVND (reference sequence). The chain's CDR3 is CASSTRTGRNTQYF. In nucleotides, the CDR3 is TGTGCCAGTAGTACTCGGACAGGGAGGAATACGCAGTATTTT.

The V gene is TRBV4-2, the J gene TRBJ1-6; TRBD1 agrees at 8 bases. The V gene's germline CDR1 is LGHNA and CDR2 YNFKEQ. J was trimmed by 6 bases and V by 5 bases; bases with no gene match: 6. The CDR3 spans 15 residues. This chain's CDR3 is CASSKTGQGNSPLHF. The CDR3 bases are TGTGCCAGCAGCAAAACCGGACAGGGTAATTCACCCCTCCACTTT.

The chain combines TRBV3-1 (or the pseudogene TRBV3-2) with TRBJ1-4; 7 nucleotides match TRBD1. The CDR3 is 15 residues long. Germline loops: CDR1 LGHDT, CDR2 YNNKEL (reference sequence). Trimming cost V 4 bases and J 8 bases; bases outside gene matches: 10. In DNA form, the CDR3 reads TGTGCCAGCAGCCCCAGACAGGGAATCTCCGAAAAACTGTTTTTT. Translating it yields CASSPRQGISEKLFF.

This clone was counted a single time. Compared with germline, one end of the junction differs, possibly owing to a read error. V and J are TRBV5-1 and TRBJ1-2; D not certain. CDR1 is SGHRS, CDR2 YFSETQ, per germline. This CDR3 is built from 12 residues. The CDR3 spells CASSLDESNVAF. The DNA for the CDR3 is TGCGCCAGCAGCTTGGACGAGTCGAATGTCGCCTTC.

The rearrangement joins TRBV6-5 to TRBJ1-6; 10 bases line up with TRBD1. The CDR3 runs 13 residues. Germline values: CDR1 MNHEY, CDR2 SVGAGI. Trimming removed 8 bases from V and 6 bases from J; junction bases left unmatched: 1. The CDR3 coding sequence is TGTGCCAGCTGGGACAGGGGTAATTCACCCCTCCACTTT. Its protein is CASWDRGNSPLHF.